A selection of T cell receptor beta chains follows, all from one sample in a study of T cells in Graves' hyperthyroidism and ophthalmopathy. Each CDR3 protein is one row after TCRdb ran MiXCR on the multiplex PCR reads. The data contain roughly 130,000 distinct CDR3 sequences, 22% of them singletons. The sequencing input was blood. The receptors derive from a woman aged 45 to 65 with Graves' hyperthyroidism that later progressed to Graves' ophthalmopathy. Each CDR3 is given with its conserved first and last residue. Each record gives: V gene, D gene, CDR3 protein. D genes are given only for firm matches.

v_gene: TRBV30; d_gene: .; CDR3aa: CAWSSGTHSEQYF
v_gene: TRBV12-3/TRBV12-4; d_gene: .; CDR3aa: CASIGRWITEAFF
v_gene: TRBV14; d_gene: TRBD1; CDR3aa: CASSHGTGWTGELFF
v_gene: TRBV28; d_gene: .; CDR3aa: CASTLTSMNTEAFF
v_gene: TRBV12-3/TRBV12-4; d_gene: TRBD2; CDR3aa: CASSQLAPPYNEQFF
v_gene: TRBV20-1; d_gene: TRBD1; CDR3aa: CSARVGQGGSGANVLTF
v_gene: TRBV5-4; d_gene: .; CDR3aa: CASSSRLGREFF
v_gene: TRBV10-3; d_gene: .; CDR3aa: CAISESGDYSNQPQHF
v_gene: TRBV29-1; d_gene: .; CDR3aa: CSVYQRTRAGEAFF
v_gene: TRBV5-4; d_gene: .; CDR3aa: CASSPSRLSYEQYF
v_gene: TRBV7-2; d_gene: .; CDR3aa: CASSTGGGVGTEAFF
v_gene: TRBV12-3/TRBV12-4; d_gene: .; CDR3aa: CASSLWGASYEQYF
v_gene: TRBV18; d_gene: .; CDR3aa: CASSSGQNYGYTF
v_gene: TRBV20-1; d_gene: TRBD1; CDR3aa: CSARGLQGAAYEQYF
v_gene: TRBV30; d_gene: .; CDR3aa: CAWSAGAANYGYTF
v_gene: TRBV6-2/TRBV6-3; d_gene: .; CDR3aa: CASGLTGGRGTEAFF
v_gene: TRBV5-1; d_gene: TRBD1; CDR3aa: CASSLTGVNTGELFF
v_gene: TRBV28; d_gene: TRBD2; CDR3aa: CASSLLRGGGRREYEQYF
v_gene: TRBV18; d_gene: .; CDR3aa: CASSPTDGPRAGYTF
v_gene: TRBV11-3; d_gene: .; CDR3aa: CASSKDRQETQYF
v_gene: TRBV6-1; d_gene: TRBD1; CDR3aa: CASSEWTGHQPQHF
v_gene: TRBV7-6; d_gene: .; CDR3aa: CASSLILEGPGELFF
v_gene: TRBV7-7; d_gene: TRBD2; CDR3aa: CASSFSSGNTGELFF
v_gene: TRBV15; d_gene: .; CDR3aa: CATSSRLGTTDTQYF
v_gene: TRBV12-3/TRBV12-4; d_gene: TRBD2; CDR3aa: CASRPGGPDGELFF
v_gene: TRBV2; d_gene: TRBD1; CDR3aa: CARGQGDGYTF
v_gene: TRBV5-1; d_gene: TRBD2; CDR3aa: CASSLKLAGGTGELFF
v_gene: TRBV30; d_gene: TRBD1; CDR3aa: CAWSGKGARLTGELFF
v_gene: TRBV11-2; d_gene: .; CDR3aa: CARWKGEAYTEAFF
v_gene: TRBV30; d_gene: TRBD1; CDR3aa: CAWSRGQVRGYTF
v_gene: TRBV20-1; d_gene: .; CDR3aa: CSARDVRGHTEAFF
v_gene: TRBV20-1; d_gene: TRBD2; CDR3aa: CSAEGLAGGLGTGELFF
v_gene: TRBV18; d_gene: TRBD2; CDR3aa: CASSPKTSGRGRGDEQFF
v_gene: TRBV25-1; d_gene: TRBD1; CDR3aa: CASSESNRGRNTEAFF
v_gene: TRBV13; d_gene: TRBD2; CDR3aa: CASSSSWRETHEQYF
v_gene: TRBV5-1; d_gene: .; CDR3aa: CASRRSGLNYEQYF
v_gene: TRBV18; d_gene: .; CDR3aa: CASSRRQSGTRSTEAFF
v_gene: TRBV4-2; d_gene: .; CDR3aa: CASSPQGNYGYTF
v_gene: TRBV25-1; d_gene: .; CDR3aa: CASSEGTTPYTGELFF
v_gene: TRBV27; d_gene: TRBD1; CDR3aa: CASAPVGLGTGLGELFF
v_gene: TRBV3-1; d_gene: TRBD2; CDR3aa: CASSQDGGSKTQYF
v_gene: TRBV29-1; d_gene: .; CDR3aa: CSVAGHPNTEAFF
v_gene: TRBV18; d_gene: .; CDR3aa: CASSPRNGETQYF
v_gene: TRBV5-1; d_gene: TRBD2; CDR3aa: CASDSGTYNEQFF
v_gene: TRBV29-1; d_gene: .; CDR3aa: CSVVVGGSSTDTQYF